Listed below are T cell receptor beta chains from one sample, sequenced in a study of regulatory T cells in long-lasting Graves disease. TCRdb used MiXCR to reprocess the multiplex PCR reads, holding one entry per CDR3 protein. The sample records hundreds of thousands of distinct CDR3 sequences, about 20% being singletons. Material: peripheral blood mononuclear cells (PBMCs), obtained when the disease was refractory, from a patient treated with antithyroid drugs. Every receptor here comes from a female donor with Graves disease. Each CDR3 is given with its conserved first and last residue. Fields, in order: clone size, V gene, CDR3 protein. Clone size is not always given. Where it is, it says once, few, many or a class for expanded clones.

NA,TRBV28,CASSLGTSGRNEQFF
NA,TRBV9,CASSVDGTYPYEQYF
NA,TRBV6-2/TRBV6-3,CASSYYTSYEQYF
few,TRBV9,CASSGTTGRSGNTIYF
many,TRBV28,CASNRVTSPQHF
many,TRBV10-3,CAIRITGGGGYTF
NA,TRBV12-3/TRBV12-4,CASSGVRGATEAFF
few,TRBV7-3,CASSLGEGRVEQYF
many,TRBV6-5,CASSSQGGDEKLFF
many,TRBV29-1,CSVSEGRLEQYF
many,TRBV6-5,CASSYGDGRDGYTF
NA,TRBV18,CASSRRTQMTGELFF